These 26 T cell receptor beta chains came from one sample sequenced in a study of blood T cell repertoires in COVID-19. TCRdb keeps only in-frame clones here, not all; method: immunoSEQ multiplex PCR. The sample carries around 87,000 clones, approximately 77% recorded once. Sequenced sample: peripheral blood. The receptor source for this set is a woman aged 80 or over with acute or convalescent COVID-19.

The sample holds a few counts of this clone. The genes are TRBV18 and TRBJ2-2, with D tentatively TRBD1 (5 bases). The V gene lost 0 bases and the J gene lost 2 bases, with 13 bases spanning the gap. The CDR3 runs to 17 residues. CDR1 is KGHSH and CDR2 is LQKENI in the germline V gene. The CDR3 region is CASSPPGQTVNTGELFF. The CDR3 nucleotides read TGTGCCAGCTCACCACCGGGGCAGACCGTAAACACCGGGGAGCTGTTTTTT.

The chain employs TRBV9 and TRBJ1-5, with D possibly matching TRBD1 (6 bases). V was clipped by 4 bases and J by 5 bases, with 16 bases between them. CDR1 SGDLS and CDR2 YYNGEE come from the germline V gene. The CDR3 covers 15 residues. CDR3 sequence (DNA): TGTGCCAGCAGCCCCCGGCAGGGGAATGATCAGCCCCAGCATTTT. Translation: CASSPRQGNDQPQHF.

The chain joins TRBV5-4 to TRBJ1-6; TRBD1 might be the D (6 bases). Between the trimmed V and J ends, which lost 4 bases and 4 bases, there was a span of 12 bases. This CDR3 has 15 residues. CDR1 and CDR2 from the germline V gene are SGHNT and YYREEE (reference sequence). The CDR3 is CASSVKQGYNSPLHF. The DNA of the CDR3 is TGTGCCAGCAGCGTAAAGCAGGGGTATAATTCACCCCTCCACTTT.

The CDR3 here is CASSLAASGNTYEQYF. In nucleotides, the CDR3 is TGTGCCAGCAGCTTAGCGGCTAGCGGGAATACTTACGAGCAGTACTTC. The genes are TRBV7-9 and TRBJ2-7, with 9 nucleotides matching TRBD2. Germline values: CDR1 SEHNR, CDR2 FQNEAQ (reference sequence). The CDR3 is made up of 16 amino acids. Germline trimming cut 0 bases from V and 4 bases from J; bases unmatched to any gene: 7.

CDR3 sequence: CASSQMGGGAETQYF. Here the CDR3 DNA reads TGTGCCAGCAGCCAGATGGGCGGGGGAGCAGAGACCCAGTACTTC. The chain recombines TRBV11-2 with TRBJ2-5; 7 bases map to TRBD2. This CDR3 has 15 residues. Trimming took 5 bases from V and 4 from J; bases not matched to a gene: 10. Germline V CDR1 and CDR2: SGHAT, FQNNGV.

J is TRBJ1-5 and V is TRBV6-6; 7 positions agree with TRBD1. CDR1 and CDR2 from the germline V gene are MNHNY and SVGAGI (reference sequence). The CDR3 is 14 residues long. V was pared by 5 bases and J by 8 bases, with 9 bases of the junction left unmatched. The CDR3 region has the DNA TGTGCCAGCAGTAGTATGGGACAGATGGAGCCCCAGCATTTT. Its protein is CASSSMGQMEPQHF.

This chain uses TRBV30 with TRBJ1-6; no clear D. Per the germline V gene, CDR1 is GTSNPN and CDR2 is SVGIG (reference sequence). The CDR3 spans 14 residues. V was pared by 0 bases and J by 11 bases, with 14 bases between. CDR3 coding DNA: TGTGCCTGGAGTGTAGCGGGGAAAGACGCACCCCTCCACTTT. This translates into CAWSVAGKDAPLHF. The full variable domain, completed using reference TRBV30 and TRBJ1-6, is SQTIHQWPATLVQPVGSPLSLECTVEGTSNPNLYWYRQAAGRGLQLLFYSVGIGQISSEVPQNLSASRPQDRQFILSSKKLLLSDSGFYLCAWSVAGKDAPLHFGNGTRLTVT.

CDR3 coding DNA: TGTGCCACCCTCGGAGGTTCATCTGGAAACACCATATATTTT. It is translated as CATLGGSSGNTIYF. This chain links TRBV6-5 with TRBJ1-3; D gene uncertain. V was pared by 10 bases and J by 1 base, with 14 bases between. Germline V gene lookup returns CDR1 MNHEY and CDR2 SVGAGI. The CDR3 consists of 14 residues.

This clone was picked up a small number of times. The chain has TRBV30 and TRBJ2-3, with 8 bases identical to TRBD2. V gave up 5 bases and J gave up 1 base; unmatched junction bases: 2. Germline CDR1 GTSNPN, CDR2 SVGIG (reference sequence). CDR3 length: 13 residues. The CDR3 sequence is CAWEAGGTDTQYF. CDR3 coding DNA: TGTGCCTGGGAAGCGGGAGGCACAGATACGCAGTATTTT.

The CDR3 bases are TGTGCCAGCAGCCCGGGACAGCGGAACACTGAAGCTTTCTTT. Translating it yields CASSPGQRNTEAFF. The V call is TRBV9, the J call TRBJ1-1; 7 bases align to TRBD1. The length of the CDR3 is 14 residues. In germline, CDR1 is SGDLS, CDR2 YYNGEE. Trimming took 4 bases from V and 1 from J; bases not matched to a gene: 4.

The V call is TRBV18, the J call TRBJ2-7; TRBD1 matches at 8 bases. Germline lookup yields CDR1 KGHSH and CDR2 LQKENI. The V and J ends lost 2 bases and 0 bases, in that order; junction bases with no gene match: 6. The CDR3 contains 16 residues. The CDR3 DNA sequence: TGTGCCAGCTCACCAGCCGGGACAGGCTTCTCCTACGAGCAGTACTTC. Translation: CASSPAGTGFSYEQYF. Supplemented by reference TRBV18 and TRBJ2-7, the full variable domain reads NAGVMQNPRHLVRRRGQEARLRCSPMKGHSHVYWYRQLPEEGLKFMVYLQKENIIDESGMPKERFSAEFPKEGPSILRIQQVVRGDSAAYFCASSPAGTGFSYEQYFGPGTRLTVT.

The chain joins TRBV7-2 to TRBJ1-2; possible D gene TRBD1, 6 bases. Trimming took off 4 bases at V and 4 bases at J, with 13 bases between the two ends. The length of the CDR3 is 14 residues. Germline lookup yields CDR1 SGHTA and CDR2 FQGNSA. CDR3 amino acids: CASSSQAQGYGYTF. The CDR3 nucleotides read TGTGCCAGCAGCTCGCAGGCACAGGGCTATGGCTACACCTTC.

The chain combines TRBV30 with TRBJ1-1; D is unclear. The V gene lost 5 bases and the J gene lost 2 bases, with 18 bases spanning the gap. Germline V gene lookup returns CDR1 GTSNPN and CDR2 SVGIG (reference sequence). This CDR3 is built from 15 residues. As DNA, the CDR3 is TGTGCCTGGGTCAGAGCAGGCGATGGAAACACTGAAGCTTTCTTT. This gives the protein CAWVRAGDGNTEAFF.

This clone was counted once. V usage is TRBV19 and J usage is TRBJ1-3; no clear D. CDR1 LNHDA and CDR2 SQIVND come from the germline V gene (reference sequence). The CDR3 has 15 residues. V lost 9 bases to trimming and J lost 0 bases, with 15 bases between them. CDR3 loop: CASSLDGLSGNTIYF. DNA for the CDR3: TGTGCCAGCAGCCTTGACGGACTCTCTGGAAACACCATATATTTT. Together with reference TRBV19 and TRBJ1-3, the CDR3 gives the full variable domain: DGGITQSPKYLFRKEGQNVTLSCEQNLNHDAMYWYRQDPGQGLRLIYYSQIVNDFQKGDIAEGYSVSREKKESFPLTVTSAQKNPTAFYLCASSLDGLSGNTIYFGEGSWLTVV.

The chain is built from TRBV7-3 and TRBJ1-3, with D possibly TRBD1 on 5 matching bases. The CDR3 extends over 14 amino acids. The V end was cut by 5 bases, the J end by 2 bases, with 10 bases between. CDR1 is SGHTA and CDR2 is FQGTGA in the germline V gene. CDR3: CASSPGGAGNTIYF. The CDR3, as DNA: TGTGCCAGCAGCCCTGGGGGGGCTGGAAACACCATATATTTT.

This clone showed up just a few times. The CDR3 DNA sequence: TGTGCCAGCAGCAAATCACAGGGGGGAGTGACCCAGCATTTT. Translated: CASSKSQGGVTQHF. This chain connects TRBV21-1 to TRBJ1-5; TRBD1 reflects the table's D call only, with no check against the DNA. TRBV21-1 is noted as a pseudogene. This CDR3 is 14 amino acids long.

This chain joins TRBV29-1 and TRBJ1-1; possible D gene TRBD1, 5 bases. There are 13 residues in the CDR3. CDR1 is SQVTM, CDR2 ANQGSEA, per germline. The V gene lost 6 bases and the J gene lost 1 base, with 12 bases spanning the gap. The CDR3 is CSVLRATNTEAFF. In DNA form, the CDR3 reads TGCAGCGTCCTCAGGGCTACGAACACTGAAGCTTTCTTT.

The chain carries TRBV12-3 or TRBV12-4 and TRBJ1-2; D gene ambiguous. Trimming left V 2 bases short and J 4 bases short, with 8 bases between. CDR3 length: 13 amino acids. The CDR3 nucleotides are TGTGCCAGCAGTTTAAGGGCGGGCTATGGCTACACCTTC. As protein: CASSLRAGYGYTF.

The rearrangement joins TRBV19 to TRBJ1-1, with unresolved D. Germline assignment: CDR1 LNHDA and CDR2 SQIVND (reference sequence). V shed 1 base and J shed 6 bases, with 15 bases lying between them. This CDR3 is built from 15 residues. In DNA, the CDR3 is TGTGCCAGTAGTATAGGGTTGGAGGGTCGGGCTGAAGCTTTCTTT. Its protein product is CASSIGLEGRAEAFF.

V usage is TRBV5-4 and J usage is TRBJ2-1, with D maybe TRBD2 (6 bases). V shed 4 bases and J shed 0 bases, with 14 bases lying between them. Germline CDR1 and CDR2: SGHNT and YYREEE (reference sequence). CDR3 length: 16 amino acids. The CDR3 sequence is CASSAGTLSSYNEQFF. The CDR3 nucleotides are TGTGCCAGCAGCGCCGGGACTCTAAGCTCCTACAATGAGCAGTTCTTC.

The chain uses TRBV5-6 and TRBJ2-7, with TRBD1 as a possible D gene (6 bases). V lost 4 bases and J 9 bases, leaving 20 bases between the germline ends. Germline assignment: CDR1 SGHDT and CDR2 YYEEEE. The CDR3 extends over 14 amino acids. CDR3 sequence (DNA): TGTGCCAGCAGCCGACAGGCCCTGCCGGGTGGGCAGTACTTC. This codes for CASSRQALPGGQYF. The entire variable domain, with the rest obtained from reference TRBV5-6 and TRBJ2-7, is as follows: DAGVTQSPTHLIKTRGQQVTLRCSPKSGHDTVSWYQQALGQGPQFIFQYYEEEERQRGNFPDRFSGHQFPNYSSELNVNALLLGDSALYLCASSRQALPGGQYFGPGTRLTVT.

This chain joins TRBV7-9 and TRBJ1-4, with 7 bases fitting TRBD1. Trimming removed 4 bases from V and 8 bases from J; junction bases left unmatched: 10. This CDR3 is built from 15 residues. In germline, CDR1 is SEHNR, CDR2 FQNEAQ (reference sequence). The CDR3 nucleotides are TGTGCCAGCAGCTCCCAGGGGGTAAGAGAGGAAAAACTGTTTTTT. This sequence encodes CASSSQGVREEKLFF.

As DNA, the CDR3 is TGTGCCAGCAGTTATGGGGGGTCTAGCACAGATACGCAGTATTTT. Protein: CASSYGGSSTDTQYF. The J gene is TRBJ2-3, the V gene TRBV6-5; tentative D call: TRBD2 (6 bases). The CDR3 has 15 amino acids. Trimming removed 3 bases at V and 0 bases at J, with 10 bases between. From germline, CDR1 is MNHEY and CDR2 SVGAGI.

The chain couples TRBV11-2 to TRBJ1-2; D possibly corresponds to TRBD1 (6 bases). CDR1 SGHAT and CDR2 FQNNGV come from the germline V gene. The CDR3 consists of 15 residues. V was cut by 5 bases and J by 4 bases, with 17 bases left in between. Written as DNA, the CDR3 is TGTGCCAGCAGCCCCCGGGGGGCAGGGGTCTATGGCTACACCTTC. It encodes CASSPRGAGVYGYTF.

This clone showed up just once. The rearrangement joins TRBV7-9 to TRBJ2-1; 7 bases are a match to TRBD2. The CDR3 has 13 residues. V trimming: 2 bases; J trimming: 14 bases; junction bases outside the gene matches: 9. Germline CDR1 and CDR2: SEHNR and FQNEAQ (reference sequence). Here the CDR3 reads CASSLLSGFGEFF. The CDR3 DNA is TGTGCCAGCAGCTTACTTAGCGGGTTCGGCGAGTTCTTC.

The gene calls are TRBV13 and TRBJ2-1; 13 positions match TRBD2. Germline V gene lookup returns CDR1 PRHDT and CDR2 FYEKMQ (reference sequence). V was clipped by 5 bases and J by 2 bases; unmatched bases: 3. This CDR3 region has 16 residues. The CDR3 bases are TGTGCCAGCAGCCCCACTAGCGGGGGGGCCTACAATGAGCAGTTCTTC. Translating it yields CASSPTSGGAYNEQFF.